Reported below is one TCR beta chain. The entry originates in a study of T-cell memory formation after mild COVID-19. Germline lookup yields CDR1 MNHNY and CDR2 SVGAGI (reference sequence). This CDR3 has 16 amino acids. Trimming removed 2 bases from V and 1 base from J, with 9 bases in between. TCRdb processed the 5' RACE reads anew with MiXCR; each CDR3 protein has one entry. The profile shows about 350,000 distinct CDR3 sequences, roughly 13% of them singletons. This receptor was obtained from a man between 18 and 35 years old who had mild COVID-19 (a few samples of this study predate the infection). Cell type and time point are not known. The sample comprised PBMCs or a T cell subset sorted from them (not recorded which). This chain links TRBV6-6 with TRBJ2-6, with D perhaps matching TRBD2 (6 bases). CDR3 DNA: TGTGCCAGCAGTTACGGGCGGGGTTCTGGGGCCAACGTCCTGACTTTC. Translating gives CASSYGRGSGANVLTF.